This is a list of T cell receptor beta chains from one sample in a study of shared clonotypes between healthy human individuals. The repertoire was sequenced with immunoSEQ multiplex PCR; TCRdb's copy has only in-frame clones and lacks some. In the table there are 2 million to 2.5 million clones, around 92% of which are singletons. Sequenced input: naive CD4+ T cells from PBMCs. The origin of the receptors is a man younger than 35 in good health. Some clones in this sample may be carry-over from other donors' samples. CDR3s include the opening cysteine and the closing phenylalanine or tryptophan. A D gene is named only where the DNA matches it firmly. Rows give clone size only sometimes, using once, few, many, or a class for an expanded clone.

TRBD2	NA	TRBV2	TRBJ2-5	TGTGCCAGCAGTGATGAGAGCGGGAGCAGGGAGACCCAGTACTTC	CASSDESGSRETQYF
NA	NA	TRBV2	TRBJ1-4	TGTGCCAGCATCTTTTCCGGGGGCCGGAGTGGAGAAAAACTGTTTTTT	CASIFSGGRSGEKLFF
TRBD1	NA	TRBV10-3	TRBJ2-4	TGTGCCATCAGCGAGACAGGGAGCTTAGCCAAAAACATTCAGTACTTC	CAISETGSLAKNIQYF
TRBD2	NA	TRBV28	TRBJ2-7	TGTGCCAGCAGTTTTGGACTAGCGGGAGGGTCCTACGAGCAGTACTTC	CASSFGLAGGSYEQYF
NA	NA	TRBV9	TRBJ1-1	TGTGCCAGCAGCGTAGCCACCATGAACACTGAAGCTTTCTTT	CASSVATMNTEAFF
NA	NA	TRBV2	TRBJ1-2	TGTGCCAGCAGATCATACACAGGGCCCTATGGCTACACCTTC	CASRSYTGPYGYTF
NA	NA	TRBV28	TRBJ2-7	TGTGCCAGCAGATCGACAGTAAACTACGAGCAGTACTTC	CASRSTVNYEQYF
TRBD1	NA	TRBV6-6	TRBJ2-7	TGTGCCAGCAGCCCGGGACAGGGGCGGTACGAGCAGTACTTC	CASSPGQGRYEQYF
NA	NA	TRBV28	TRBJ1-2	TGTGCCAGCAGTTTGGGATGGGGCTACACCTTC	CASSLGWGYTF
NA	NA	TRBV5-1	TRBJ1-1	TGCGCCAGCAGCTTGGCCCAGGGGCAGGGTACTGAAGCTTTCTTT	CASSLAQGQGTEAFF
TRBD2	once	TRBV7-2	TRBJ2-1	TGTGCCAGCAGCTTACTAGCGGGAGTGACTGAGCAGTTCTTC	CASSLLAGVTEQFF
NA	NA	TRBV28	TRBJ1-5	TGTGCCAGCACGGACAGTCTCAATCAGCCCCAGCATTTT	CASTDSLNQPQHF
TRBD1	NA	TRBV11-2	TRBJ2-7	TGTGCCAGCAGCTTCAACACCCTACAGGGGCTTTCCTACGAGCAGTACTTC	CASSFNTLQGLSYEQYF
NA	NA	TRBV28	TRBJ1-4	TGTGCCAGCAGTTTGATCACCGACTCCAAGGCGGGAAAACTGTTTTTT	CASSLITDSKAGKLFF
TRBD2	NA	TRBV30	TRBJ2-1	TGTGCCGGGAAACTAGCGGAGTACAATGAGCAGTTCTTC	CAGKLAEYNEQFF
NA	NA	TRBV10-3	TRBJ1-5	TGTGCCATCAGTGAGAGGGGGAGCGAGCAGCCCCAGCATTTT	CAISERGSEQPQHF
TRBD2	NA	TRBV4-2	TRBJ2-1	TGTGCCAGCAGCCGGGGACTAGCGGGAGGGCCGGCCTACAATGAGCAGTTCTTC	CASSRGLAGGPAYNEQFF
TRBD2	NA	TRBV9	TRBJ2-3	TGTGCCAGCAGCGGGAGTGGCCTAGCGGGGGAACCTGCCCCCACAGATACGCAGTATTTT	CASSGSGLAGEPAPTDTQYF
NA	NA	TRBV6-1	TRBJ1-2	TGTGCCAGCAGTGAAGAGCCCAGGGGACGCTACACCTTC	CASSEEPRGRYTF
TRBD1	NA	TRBV19	TRBJ2-2	TGTGCCAGTAGTATACCTTGGACAGGTAACACCGGGGAGCTGTTTTTT	CASSIPWTGNTGELFF
NA	NA	TRBV28	TRBJ1-4	TGTGCCAGCAGTTCCCCCTTAGAAACTGAAAAACTGTTTTTT	CASSSPLETEKLFF
TRBD1	NA	TRBV28	TRBJ1-5	TGTGCCAGCAGCCTTAACTCCGGGACAGTAAGCAATCAGCCCCAGCATTTT	CASSLNSGTVSNQPQHF
NA	once	TRBV5-5	TRBJ2-4	TGTGCCAGCATGACAGTAGGGGACATTCAGTACTTC	CASMTVGDIQYF
TRBD1	NA	TRBV5-1	TRBJ2-2	TGCGCCAGCAGCTCGGGACAGCCCAACACCGGGGAGCTGTTTTTT	CASSSGQPNTGELFF
TRBD2	NA	TRBV28	TRBJ2-1	TGTGCCAGCATCGCCGGCGGGAGGGCCGTTGAGCAGTTCTTC	CASIAGGRAVEQFF
TRBD1	NA	TRBV19	TRBJ1-2	TGTGCCAGTAGAACCACAGGGGGCTCCTATGGCTACACCTTC	CASRTTGGSYGYTF
NA	NA	TRBV6-5	TRBJ2-7	TGTGCCGGAAAAGGGCCCCCGAGCTTC	CAGKGPPSF
NA	NA	TRBV28	TRBJ2-4	TGTGCCAGCAGTTCCGGGATTGCCATTCAGTACTTC	CASSSGIAIQYF
NA	few	TRBV6-6	TRBJ1-5	TGTGCCAGCAGTGTACAGCGGAATAGCAATCAGCCCCAGCATTTT	CASSVQRNSNQPQHF
TRBD1	NA	TRBV27	TRBJ1-5	TGTGCCAGCAGTTCACTCGGGACAGACAATCAGCCCCAGCATTTT	CASSSLGTDNQPQHF
TRBD2	NA	TRBV5-1	TRBJ2-3	TGCGCCAGCAGCCCACAGGGCCGGGGACTAGCGGGAGACACAGATACGCAGTATTTT	CASSPQGRGLAGDTDTQYF
TRBD1	NA	TRBV2	TRBJ1-4	TGTGCCAGCCGGGACAGTGTTAATGAAAAACTGTTTTTT	CASRDSVNEKLFF
NA	NA	TRBV2	TRBJ2-5	TGTGCCAGCAGTGGAGAGGGGTTCTCAGCGGAGACCCAGTACTTC	CASSGEGFSAETQYF
NA	NA	TRBV27	TRBJ2-7	TGTGCCAGCAGTTTCTTCTCCGGGAGAGCCCTCGAGCAGTACTTC	CASSFFSGRALEQYF
TRBD2	few	TRBV10-3	TRBJ2-3	TGTGCCGCCCGACCCCATGGCGGGAGAGGGGCTGAAAGCACAGATACGCAGTATTTT	CAARPHGGRGAESTDTQYF
TRBD1	NA	TRBV11-2	TRBJ2-7	TGTGCCAGCAGCCAGGGACAGGGGAGAAACGAGCAGTACTTC	CASSQGQGRNEQYF
NA	NA	TRBV9	TRBJ2-2	TGTGCCAGCAGCGTACTTGCTTCCGGGGAGCTGTTTTTT	CASSVLASGELFF
TRBD1	NA	TRBV5-6	TRBJ1-1	TGTGCCAGCAGGGCCGACAGGGGTCGAACTGAAGCTTTCTTT	CASRADRGRTEAFF
NA	NA	TRBV7-6	TRBJ2-3	TGTGCCAGCAGCTCTTTAGCGGCTCCCACAGATACGCAGTATTTT	CASSSLAAPTDTQYF
TRBD2	NA	TRBV2	TRBJ2-7	TGTGCCAGCAGCGAAACCCCCCCTAGCGGAAACTCCTACGAGCAGTACTTC	CASSETPPSGNSYEQYF
NA	NA	TRBV5-1	TRBJ2-3	TGCGCCAGCAGCTTAGGCGGAGGGGCTCCAGATACGCAGTATTTT	CASSLGGGAPDTQYF
NA	NA	TRBV5-1	TRBJ1-3	TGCGCCAGCAGCCCGGACGGCTCCAGCTCTGGAAACACCATATATTTT	CASSPDGSSSGNTIYF
NA	once	TRBV5-1	TRBJ2-2	TGCGCCAGCAGCTTGATGCTGGGATACACCGGGGAACTGTTTTTT	CASSLMLGYTGELFF
TRBD1	NA	TRBV5-1	TRBJ1-1	TGCGCCAGCAGCGAAACAGGGGGTTCATTCACTGAAGCTTTCTTT	CASSETGGSFTEAFF
NA	NA	TRBV9	TRBJ1-4	TGTGCCAGCAGCGTAGCCAGGAAAACGGTATATGAAAAACTGTTTTTT	CASSVARKTVYEKLFF
NA	NA	TRBV7-9	TRBJ1-5	TGTGCCAGCAGCTTGGACAGCCAGCCCCAGCATTTT	CASSLDSQPQHF